This T cell receptor (beta chain) was captured by sequencing in a study of T cell responses to AZD1222 COVID-19 vaccine. Study details: Second-dose recipients at about 4 or about 12 weeks were treated as one pooled group.

Clones were sequenced by immunoSEQ multiplex PCR, and TCRdb holds only the in-frame ones, with some missing. The sample lists over 100,000 clones, about nine tenths seen once, with 20% to 25% in the top ten. Study-wide findings and caveats: Donor demographics were predominantly white British with a female majority; clonal diversity may be underestimated. Only 5 or 6 AZD1222 recipients were seropositive at baseline. Within unmutated variant regions lay the reported targets of nearly half of spike-specific TCRs.

Remarks on this clone: Antigen specificity is unknown.

The V end lost 2 bases, the J end lost 1 base, and 10 bases lay between the germline ends. The germline gives CDR1 SGHVS, CDR2 FNYEAQ. This CDR3 is 15 amino acids long. Source: peripheral blood, taken on day 0 of AZD1222 vaccination. The TCR was taken from an adult in good health. The rearrangement joins TRBV7-6 to TRBJ2-3; D is undetermined. CDR3 DNA: TGTGCCAGCAGCTTACAGCAGGCTGGCACAGATACGCAGTATTTT. This encodes CASSLQQAGTDTQYF.